The clone carrying this TCR beta chain occurred a few times. No antigen is known for it. Unique molecular identifiers tagged the TCR beta cDNA libraries. TCRdb independently ran MiXCR on the PCR reads; one entry per CDR3 protein. Of more than 500,000 distinct CDR3 sequences in the sample, around 36% are singletons; the top ten hold 4.5% to 7.5%. The sample is drawn from a study of post-analysis software for immune sequencing data. Regarding the study as a whole: The five TRBV segments detected at higher frequency in patients than in controls included TRBV5-6, TRBV5-1 and TRBV20-1.

The germline V gene has CDR1 MNHNY and CDR2 SVGAGI (reference sequence). Trimming at V came to 4 bases and at J to 7 bases, leaving 5 bases not matched to a gene. The CDR3 contains 14 residues. The chain recombines TRBV6-6 with TRBJ1-2, with TRBD1 identical over 11 bases. The sequence came from a girl aged 2 to 17 with multiple sclerosis. Input material: blood. The CDR3, as DNA: TGTGCCAGCAGTTCGGGGGACAGGGGGGGTGGCTACACCTTC. It specifies CASSSGDRGGGYTF.